The sequence of this TCR beta chain was determined in a study of blood T cells in healthy people across ages. To note about this clonotype: Its antigen remains unknown.

Study-level points and caveats: The authors considered diversity estimates from one million T cells to be underestimates. The recorded TCR beta diversity per million T cells decreased in a roughly linear manner with age.

A sample-barcoded 5' primer and a J-beta primer mix were used in a second PCR of roughly 7 to 12 cycles. A single record per CDR3 protein comes from TCRdb applying MiXCR to the 5' RACE reads. The table includes over a million distinct CDR3 sequences, more than 35% detected once. This CDR3 comprises 14 residues. CDR1 LGHDT and CDR2 YNNKEL come from the germline V gene (reference sequence). V lost 1 base and J lost 0, with 6 bases in between. This TCR was sampled from a woman aged 55-70 years in good health. Sequencing used blood. The V gene is TRBV3-1, the J gene TRBJ1-1; D not resolved. Written as DNA, the CDR3 is TGTGCCAGCAGCCAAGGGGTCTTGAACACTGAAGCTTTCTTT. Its protein product is CASSQGVLNTEAFF. The whole variable domain, filled in from reference TRBV3-1 and TRBJ1-1, reads DTAVSQTPKYLVTQMGNDKSIKCEQNLGHDTMYWYKQDSKKFLKIMFSYNNKELIINETVPNRFSPKSPDKAHLNLHINSLELGDSAVYFCASSQGVLNTEAFFGQGTRLTVV.